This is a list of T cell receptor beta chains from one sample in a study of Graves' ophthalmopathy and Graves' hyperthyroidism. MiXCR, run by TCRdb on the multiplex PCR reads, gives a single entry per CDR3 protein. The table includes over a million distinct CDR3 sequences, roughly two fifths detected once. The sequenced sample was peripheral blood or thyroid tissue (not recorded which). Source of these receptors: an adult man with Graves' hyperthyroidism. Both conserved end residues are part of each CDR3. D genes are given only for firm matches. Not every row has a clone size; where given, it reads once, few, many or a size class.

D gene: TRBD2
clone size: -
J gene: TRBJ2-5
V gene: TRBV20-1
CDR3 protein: CSAPPGLAGTQTQYF
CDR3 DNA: TGCAGTGCTCCACCGGGACTAGCGGGGACCCAGACCCAGTACTTC

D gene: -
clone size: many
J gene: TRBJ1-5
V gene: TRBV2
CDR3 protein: CASRVSQPQHF
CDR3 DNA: TGTGCCAGCAGAGTATCCCAGCCCCAGCATTTT

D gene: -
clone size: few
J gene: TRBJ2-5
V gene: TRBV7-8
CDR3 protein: CASSRWGHQETQYF
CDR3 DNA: TGTGCCAGCAGCCGATGGGGGCACCAAGAGACCCAGTACTTC

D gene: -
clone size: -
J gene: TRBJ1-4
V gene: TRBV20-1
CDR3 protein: CSALQGGIEKLFF
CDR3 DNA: TGCAGTGCTTTACAAGGGGGAATTGAAAAACTGTTTTTT

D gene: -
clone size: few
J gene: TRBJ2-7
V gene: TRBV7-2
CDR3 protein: CASTSRAGSSGRTYEQYF
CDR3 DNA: TGTGCCAGCACCTCGAGGGCAGGGTCGAGCGGAAGAACCTACGAGCAGTACTTC

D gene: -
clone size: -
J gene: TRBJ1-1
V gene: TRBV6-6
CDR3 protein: CASRPSRGLTFF
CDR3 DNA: TGTGCCAGCAGACCATCGAGAGGGCTCACTTTCTTT

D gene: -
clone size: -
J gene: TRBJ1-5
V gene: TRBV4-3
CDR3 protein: CASSQEVAGNQPQHF
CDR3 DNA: TGCGCCAGCAGCCAAGAAGTGGCGGGGAATCAGCCCCAGCATTTT

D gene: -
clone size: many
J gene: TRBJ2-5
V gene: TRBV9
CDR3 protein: CASSPPGVETQYF
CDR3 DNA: TGTGCCAGCAGCCCCCCAGGCGTAGAGACCCAGTACTTC

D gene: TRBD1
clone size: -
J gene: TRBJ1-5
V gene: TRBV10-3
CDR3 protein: CAIRVTRGQGNQPQHF
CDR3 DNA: TGTGCCATCAGGGTCACCCGTGGACAGGGGAATCAGCCCCAGCATTTT

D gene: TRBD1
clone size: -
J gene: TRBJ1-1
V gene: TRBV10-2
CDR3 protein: CASSEPDREGTEAFF
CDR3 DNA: TGCGCCAGCAGTGAGCCGGACAGGGAGGGCACTGAAGCTTTCTTT

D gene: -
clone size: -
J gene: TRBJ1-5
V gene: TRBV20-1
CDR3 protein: CSAKRTVTNQPQHF
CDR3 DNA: TGCAGTGCTAAGAGGACGGTTACCAATCAGCCCCAGCATTTT

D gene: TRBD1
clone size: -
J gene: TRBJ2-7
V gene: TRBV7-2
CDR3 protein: CASSSRDYDRVTF
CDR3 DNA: TGTGCCAGCAGCTCGAGAGACTATGACAGGGTTACCTTC

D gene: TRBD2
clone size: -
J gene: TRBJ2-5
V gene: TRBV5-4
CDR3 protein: CASSFGTSGGAETQYF
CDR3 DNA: TGTGCCAGCAGCTTCGGGACTAGCGGGGGGGCGGAGACCCAGTACTTC

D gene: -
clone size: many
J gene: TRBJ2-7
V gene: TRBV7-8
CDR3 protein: CASSPPGEYLGEQYF
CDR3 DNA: TGTGCCAGCAGCCCCCCGGGGGAGTACCTCGGCGAGCAGTACTTC

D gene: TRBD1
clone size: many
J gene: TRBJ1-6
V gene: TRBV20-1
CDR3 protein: CSATGQGVSYNSPLHF
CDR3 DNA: TGCAGTGCTACGGGACAGGGAGTGTCCTATAATTCACCCCTCCACTTT

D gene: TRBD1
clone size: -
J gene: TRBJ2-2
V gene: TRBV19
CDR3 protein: CATTIGQGPNTGELFF
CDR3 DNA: TGTGCCACTACAATCGGACAGGGGCCGAACACCGGGGAGCTGTTTTTT

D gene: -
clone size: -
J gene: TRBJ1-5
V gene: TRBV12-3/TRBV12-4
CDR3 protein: CASSLGGYVQPQHF
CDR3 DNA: TGTGCCAGCAGTTTAGGGGGATATGTACAGCCCCAGCATTTT

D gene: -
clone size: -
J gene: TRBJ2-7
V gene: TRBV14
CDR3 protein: CASSELSGSNQYF
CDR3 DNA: TGTGCCAGCAGTGAACTATCCGGGAGTAACCAATACTTC

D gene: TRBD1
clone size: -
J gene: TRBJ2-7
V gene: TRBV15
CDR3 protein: CATRDRVDYEQYF
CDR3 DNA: TGTGCCACAAGGGACAGGGTTGACTACGAGCAGTACTTC

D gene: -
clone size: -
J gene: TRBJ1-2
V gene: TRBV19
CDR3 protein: CASKGRSQGNYGYTF
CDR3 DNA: TGTGCCAGTAAGGGGCGCTCGCAGGGTAACTATGGCTACACCTTC

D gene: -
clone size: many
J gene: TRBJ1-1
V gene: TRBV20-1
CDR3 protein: CSLKDRENTEAFF
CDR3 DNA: TGCAGTTTAAAAGACAGAGAGAACACTGAAGCTTTCTTT

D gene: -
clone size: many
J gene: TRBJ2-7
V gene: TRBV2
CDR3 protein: CASSQERAGPEQYF
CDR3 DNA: TGTGCCAGCAGTCAAGAGCGGGCAGGTCCGGAGCAGTACTTC

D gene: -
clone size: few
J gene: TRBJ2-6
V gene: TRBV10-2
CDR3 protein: CASRSRGGANVLTF
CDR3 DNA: TGTGCCAGCAGGAGTCGAGGGGGGGCCAACGTCCTGACTTTC

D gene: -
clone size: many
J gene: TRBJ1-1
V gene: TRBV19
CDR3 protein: CASSGSFGEAFF
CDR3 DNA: TGTGCCAGTAGTGGTTCCTTTGGTGAAGCTTTCTTT

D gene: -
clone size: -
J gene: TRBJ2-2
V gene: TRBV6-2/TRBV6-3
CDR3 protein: CASGSRGYTGELFF
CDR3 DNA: TGTGCCAGCGGGTCCAGGGGCTACACCGGGGAGCTGTTTTTT

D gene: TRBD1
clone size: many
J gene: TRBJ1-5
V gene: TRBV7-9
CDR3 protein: CASSGQGADQPQHF
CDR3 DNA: TGTGCCAGCAGCGGACAGGGGGCGGATCAGCCCCAGCATTTT

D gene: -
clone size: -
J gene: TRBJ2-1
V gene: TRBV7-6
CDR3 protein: CASSPSVGQAINEQFF
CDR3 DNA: TGTGCCAGCAGCCCCTCCGTTGGGCAGGCGATCAATGAGCAGTTCTTC

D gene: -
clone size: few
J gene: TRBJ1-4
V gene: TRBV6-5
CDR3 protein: CASSSHMTGLNEKLFF
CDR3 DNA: TGTGCCAGCAGTTCCCACATGACAGGCCTTAATGAAAAACTGTTTTTT

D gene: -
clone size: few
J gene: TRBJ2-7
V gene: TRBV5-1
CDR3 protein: CASSPTPPRQLNYEQYF
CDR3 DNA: TGCGCCAGCAGCCCAACTCCACCCCGACAACTAAACTACGAGCAGTACTTC

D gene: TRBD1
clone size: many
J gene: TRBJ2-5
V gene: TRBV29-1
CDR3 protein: CSAQGQGTETQYF
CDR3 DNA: TGCAGCGCCCAAGGACAGGGCACAGAGACCCAGTACTTC

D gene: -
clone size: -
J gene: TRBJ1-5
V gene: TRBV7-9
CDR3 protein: CASSQTALGNQPQHF
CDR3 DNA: TGTGCCAGCAGCCAGACAGCCCTGGGCAATCAGCCCCAGCATTTT

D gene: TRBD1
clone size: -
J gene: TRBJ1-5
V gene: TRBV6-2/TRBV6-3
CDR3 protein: CATRQGPVSNQPQHF
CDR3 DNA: TGTGCCACCCGACAGGGGCCGGTTAGCAATCAGCCCCAGCATTTT

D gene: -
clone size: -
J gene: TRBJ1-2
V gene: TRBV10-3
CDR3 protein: CAISKSSVNYGYTF
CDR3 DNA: TGTGCCATCAGTAAGTCATCAGTTAACTATGGCTACACCTTC

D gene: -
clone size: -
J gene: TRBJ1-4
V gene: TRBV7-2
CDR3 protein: CASSLGARGGEELFF
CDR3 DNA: TGTGCCAGCAGCTTAGGGGCACGGGGTGGGGAAGAACTGTTTTTT

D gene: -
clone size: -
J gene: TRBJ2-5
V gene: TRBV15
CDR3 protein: CATSRERAHETQYF
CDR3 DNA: TGTGCCACCAGCAGAGAACGAGCGCACGAGACCCAGTACTTC

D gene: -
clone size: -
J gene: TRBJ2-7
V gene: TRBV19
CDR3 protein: CASSITAWEKYF
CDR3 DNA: TGTGCCAGTAGTATTACGGCGTGGGAGAAGTACTTC

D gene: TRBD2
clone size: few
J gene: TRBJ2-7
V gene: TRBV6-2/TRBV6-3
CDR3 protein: CASSTRLAGSYEQYF
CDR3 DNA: TGTGCCAGCAGTACGCGGCTAGCGGGTTCCTACGAGCAGTACTTC

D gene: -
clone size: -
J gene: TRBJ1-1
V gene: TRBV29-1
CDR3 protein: CSVEDRGTSNTEAFF
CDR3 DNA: TGCAGCGTTGAAGATCGGGGAACGAGCAACACTGAAGCTTTCTTT

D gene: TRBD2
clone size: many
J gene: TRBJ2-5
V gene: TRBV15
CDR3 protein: CATSVGTSGLKETQYF
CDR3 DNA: TGTGCCACCAGCGTCGGGACTAGCGGACTCAAAGAGACCCAGTACTTC

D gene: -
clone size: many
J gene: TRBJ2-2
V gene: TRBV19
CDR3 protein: CASSTSNTGELFF
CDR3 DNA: TGTGCCAGTAGTACATCGAACACCGGGGAGCTGTTTTTT

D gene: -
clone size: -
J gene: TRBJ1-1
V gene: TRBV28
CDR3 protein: CASSLIRADTEAFF
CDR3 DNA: TGTGCCAGCAGTCTTATAAGGGCTGACACTGAAGCTTTCTTT

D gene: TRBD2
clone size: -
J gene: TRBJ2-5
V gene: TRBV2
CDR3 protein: CASSEAGRGQTQYF
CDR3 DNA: TGCGCCAGCAGTGAGGCGGGGAGGGGACAGACCCAGTACTTC

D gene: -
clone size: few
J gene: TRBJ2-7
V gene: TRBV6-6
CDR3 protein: CASSSIETRITYEQYF
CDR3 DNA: TGTGCCAGCAGTTCCATAGAGACTCGGATCACCTACGAGCAGTACTTC

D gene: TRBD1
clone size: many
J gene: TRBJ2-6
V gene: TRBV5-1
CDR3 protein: CASSPDAGTGWRGANVLTF
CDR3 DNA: TGCGCCAGCAGCCCGGACGCCGGGACAGGGTGGCGAGGGGCCAACGTCCTGACTTTC

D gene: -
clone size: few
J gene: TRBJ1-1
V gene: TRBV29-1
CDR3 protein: CSVGPLGGRNTEAFF
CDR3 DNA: TGCAGCGTTGGCCCTTTGGGAGGGAGGAACACTGAAGCTTTCTTT

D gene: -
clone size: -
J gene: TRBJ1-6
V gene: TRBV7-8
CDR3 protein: CASSFSRSSYNSPLHF
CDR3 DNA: TGTGCCAGCAGCTTTTCCAGGAGCTCCTATAATTCACCCCTCCACTTT

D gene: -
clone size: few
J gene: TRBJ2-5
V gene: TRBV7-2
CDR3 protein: CASSFRGGHLQETQYF
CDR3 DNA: TGTGCCAGCAGCTTCCGCGGGGGACACCTACAAGAGACCCAGTACTTC

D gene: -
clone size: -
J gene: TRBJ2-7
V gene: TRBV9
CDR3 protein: CASSVHPTGSYEQYF
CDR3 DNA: TGTGCCAGCAGCGTACATCCGACAGGCTCCTACGAGCAGTACTTC

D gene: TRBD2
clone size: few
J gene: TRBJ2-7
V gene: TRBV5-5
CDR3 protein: CASSLVGLAGRYEQYF
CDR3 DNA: TGTGCCAGCAGCTTGGTGGGACTAGCGGGACGCTACGAGCAGTACTTC

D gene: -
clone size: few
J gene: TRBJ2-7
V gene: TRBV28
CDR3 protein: CASSLTGFLPYEQYF
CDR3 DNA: TGTGCCAGCAGTTTAACAGGGTTCTTGCCCTACGAGCAGTACTTC

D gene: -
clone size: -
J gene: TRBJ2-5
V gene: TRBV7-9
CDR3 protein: CASSTNDSVGTQYF
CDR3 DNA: TGTGCCAGCAGCACCAACGACAGCGTAGGGACCCAGTACTTC

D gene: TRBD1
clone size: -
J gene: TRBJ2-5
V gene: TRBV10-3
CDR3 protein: CAIKSTGEVSQYF
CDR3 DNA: TGTGCCATCAAGTCCACAGGGGAAGTGTCCCAGTACTTC

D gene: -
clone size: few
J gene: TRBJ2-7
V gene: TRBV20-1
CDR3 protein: CSAPGRDIYEQYF
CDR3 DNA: TGCAGTGCTCCGGGACGGGACATCTACGAGCAGTACTTC

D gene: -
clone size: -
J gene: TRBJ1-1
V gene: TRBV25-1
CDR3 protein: CASSEWGGFMNTEAFF
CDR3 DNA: TGTGCCAGCAGTGAATGGGGGGGTTTCATGAACACTGAAGCTTTCTTT